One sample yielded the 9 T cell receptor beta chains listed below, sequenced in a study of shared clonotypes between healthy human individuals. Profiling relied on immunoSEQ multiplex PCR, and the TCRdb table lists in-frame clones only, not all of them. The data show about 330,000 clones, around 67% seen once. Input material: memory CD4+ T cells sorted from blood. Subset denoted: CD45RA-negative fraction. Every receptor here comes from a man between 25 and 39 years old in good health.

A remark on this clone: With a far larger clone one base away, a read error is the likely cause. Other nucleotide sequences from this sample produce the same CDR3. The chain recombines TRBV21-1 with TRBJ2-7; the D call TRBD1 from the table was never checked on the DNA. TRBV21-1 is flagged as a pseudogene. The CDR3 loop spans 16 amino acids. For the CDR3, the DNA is TGTGCCAGCAGCAAAGGGTGGGGCAGAGTGGGCTACGAGCAGTACTTC. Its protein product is CASSKGWGRVGYEQYF.

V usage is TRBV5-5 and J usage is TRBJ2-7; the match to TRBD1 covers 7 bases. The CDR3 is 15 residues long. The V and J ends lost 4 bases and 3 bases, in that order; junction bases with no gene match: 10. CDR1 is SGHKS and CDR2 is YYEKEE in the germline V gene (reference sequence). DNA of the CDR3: TGTGCCAGCAGCGGGATGGACAGGCTGCACTACGAGCAGTACTTC. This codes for CASSGMDRLHYEQYF.

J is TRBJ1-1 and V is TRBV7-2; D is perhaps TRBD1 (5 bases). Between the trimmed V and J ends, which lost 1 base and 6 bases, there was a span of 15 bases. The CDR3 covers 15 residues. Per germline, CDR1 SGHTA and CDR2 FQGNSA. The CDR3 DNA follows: TGTGCCAGCAGCTTAGAGTCGGGGACCGCATCTGAAGCTTTCTTT. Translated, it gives CASSLESGTASEAFF.

The CDR3, as DNA: TGTGCCAGCAGCTTAGCCCTTTCAGGGAATCAGCCCCAGCATTTT. Its protein is CASSLALSGNQPQHF. The J gene is TRBJ1-5, the V gene TRBV7-9, with a possible D match to TRBD1 (5 bases). The CDR3 covers 15 residues. V lost 0 bases, J lost 4 bases, and 10 bases lay in between. CDR1 SEHNR and CDR2 FQNEAQ come from the germline V gene (reference sequence). The full variable domain, rest sourced from reference TRBV7-9 and TRBJ1-5, is DTGVSQNPRHKITKRGQNVTFRCDPISEHNRLYWYRQTLGQGPEFLTYFQNEAQLEKSRLLSDRFSAERPKGSFSTLEIQRTEQGDSAMYLCASSLALSGNQPQHFGDGTRLSIL.

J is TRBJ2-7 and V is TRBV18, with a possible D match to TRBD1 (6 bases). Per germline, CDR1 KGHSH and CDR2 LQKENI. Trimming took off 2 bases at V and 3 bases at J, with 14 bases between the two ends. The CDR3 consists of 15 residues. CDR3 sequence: CASSPKQGSLYEQYF. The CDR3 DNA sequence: TGTGCCAGCTCACCAAAACAGGGTTCACTCTACGAGCAGTACTTC. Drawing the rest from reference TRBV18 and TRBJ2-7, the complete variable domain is NAGVMQNPRHLVRRRGQEARLRCSPMKGHSHVYWYRQLPEEGLKFMVYLQKENIIDESGMPKERFSAEFPKEGPSILRIQQVVRGDSAAYFCASSPKQGSLYEQYFGPGTRLTVT.

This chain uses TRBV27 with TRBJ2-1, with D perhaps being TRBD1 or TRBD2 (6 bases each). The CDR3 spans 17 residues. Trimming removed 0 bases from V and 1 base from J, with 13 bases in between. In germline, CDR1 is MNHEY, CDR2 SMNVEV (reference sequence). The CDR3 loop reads CASSLSGGRGSYNEQFF. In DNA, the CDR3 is TGTGCCAGCAGTTTATCAGGGGGGCGGGGTTCCTACAATGAGCAGTTCTTC.

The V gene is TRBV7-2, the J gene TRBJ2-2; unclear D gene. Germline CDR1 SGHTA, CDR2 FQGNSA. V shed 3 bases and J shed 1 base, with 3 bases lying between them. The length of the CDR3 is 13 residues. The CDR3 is CASSFLNTGELFF. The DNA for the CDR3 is TGTGCCAGCAGCTTTCTGAACACCGGGGAGCTGTTTTTT.

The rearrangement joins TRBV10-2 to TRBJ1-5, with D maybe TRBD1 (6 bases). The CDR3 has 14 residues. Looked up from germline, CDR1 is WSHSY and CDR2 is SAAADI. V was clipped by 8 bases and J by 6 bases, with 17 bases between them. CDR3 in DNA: TGCGCCAGCGCTTTCCACAGGGACGTTCAGCCCCAGCATTTT. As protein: CASAFHRDVQPQHF.

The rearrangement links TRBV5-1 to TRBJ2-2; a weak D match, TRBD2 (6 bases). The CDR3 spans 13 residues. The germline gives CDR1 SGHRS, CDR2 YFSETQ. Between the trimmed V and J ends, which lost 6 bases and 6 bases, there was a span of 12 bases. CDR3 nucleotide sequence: TGCGCCAGCAACTGGGGGGAGCCCGGGGAGCTGTTTTTT. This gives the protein CASNWGEPGELFF.